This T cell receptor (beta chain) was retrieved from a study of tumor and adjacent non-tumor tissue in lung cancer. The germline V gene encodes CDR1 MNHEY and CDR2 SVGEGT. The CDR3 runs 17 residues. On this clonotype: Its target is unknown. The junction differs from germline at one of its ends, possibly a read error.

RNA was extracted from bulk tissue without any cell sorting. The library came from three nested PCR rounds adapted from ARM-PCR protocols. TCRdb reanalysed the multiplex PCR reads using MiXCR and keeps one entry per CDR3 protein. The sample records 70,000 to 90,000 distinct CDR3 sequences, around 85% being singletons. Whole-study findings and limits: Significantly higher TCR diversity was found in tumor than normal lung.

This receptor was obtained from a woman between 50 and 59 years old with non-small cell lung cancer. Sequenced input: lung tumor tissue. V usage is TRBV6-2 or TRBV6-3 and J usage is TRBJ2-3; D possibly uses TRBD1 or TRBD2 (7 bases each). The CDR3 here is CASSKPRGRAVVDMQYF. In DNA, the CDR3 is TGTGCCAGCAGCAAGCCCAGGGGGAGGGCGGTCGTTGATATGCAGTATTTT.